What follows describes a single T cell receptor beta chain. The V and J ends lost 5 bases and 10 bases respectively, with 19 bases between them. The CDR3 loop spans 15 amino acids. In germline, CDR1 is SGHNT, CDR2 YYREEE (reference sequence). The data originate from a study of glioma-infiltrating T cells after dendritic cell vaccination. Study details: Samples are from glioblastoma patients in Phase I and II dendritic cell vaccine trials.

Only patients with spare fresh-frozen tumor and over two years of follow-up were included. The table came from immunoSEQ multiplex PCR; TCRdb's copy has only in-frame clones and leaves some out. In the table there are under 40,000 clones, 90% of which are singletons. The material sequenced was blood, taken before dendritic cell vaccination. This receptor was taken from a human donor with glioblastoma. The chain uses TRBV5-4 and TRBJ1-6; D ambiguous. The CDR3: CASSAEREGGSPLHF. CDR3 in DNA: TGTGCCAGCAGTGCCGAGAGGGAGGGAGGATCACCCCTCCACTTT. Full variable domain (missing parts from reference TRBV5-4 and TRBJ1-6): ETGVTQSPTHLIKTRGQQVTLRCSSQSGHNTVSWYQQALGQGPQFIFQYYREEENGRGNFPPRFSGLQFPNYSSELNVNALELDDSALYLCASSAEREGGSPLHFGNGTRLTVT.